This T cell receptor (beta chain) was profiled in a study of T cell changes during pregnancy in multiple sclerosis. Unmatched junction bases numbered 4, after V lost 8 bases and J lost 4 bases. Germline assignment: CDR1 LNHDA and CDR2 SQIVND (reference sequence). The CDR3 contains 13 residues. Produced via immunoSEQ multiplex PCR; TCRdb's table is partial and in-frame only. The data show about 64,000 clones, around nine tenths seen once. The source was peripheral blood, collected in the second trimester of pregnancy. This chain links TRBV19 with TRBJ2-7; 11 bases map to TRBD1. This TCR was sampled from a female donor with multiple sclerosis, enrolled in a pregnancy study. The CDR3 DNA reads TGTGCCAGTGCCGGGACAGGGGGATACGAGCAGTACTTC. It yields the protein CASAGTGGYEQYF.